In this sample, the clone carrying this TCR beta chain turned up once. The sample originates from a study of blood T cell repertoires in COVID-19. For the study at large: Samples of COVID-19 (acute and convalescent) were obtained from the United States, Italy and Spain. Sample material is recorded as cDNA or gDNA derived from T cells, B-cell-depleted T cells, or PBMCs.

The length of the CDR3 is 13 residues. CDR1 and CDR2 from the germline V gene are SGDLS and YYNGEE. The V end lost 2 bases, the J end lost 6 bases, and 12 bases lay between the germline ends. Grouping used clinical history reported by participants in a survey and questionnaire. Original methodology: Counts of nucleated cells, estimated from reference gene primer amplification, were obtained. Repertoires were generated with immunoSEQ multiplex PCR, while TCRdb's copy carries only in-frame clones and drops some. For V, J and clone size, that table is used; D and trimming come from the DNA. Among roughly 400,000 clones listed, about 88% were seen once.

This sequence was found in a woman between 18 and 30 years old who had been exposed to COVID-19. The gene calls are TRBV9 and TRBJ2-7, with D possibly matching TRBD1 (6 bases). What was sequenced was PBMCs or T cells enriched from blood (not recorded which). The CDR3, as DNA: TGTGCCAGCAGCGTCCAGGGGTGGGGCGAGCAGTACTTC. Encoded protein: CASSVQGWGEQYF.